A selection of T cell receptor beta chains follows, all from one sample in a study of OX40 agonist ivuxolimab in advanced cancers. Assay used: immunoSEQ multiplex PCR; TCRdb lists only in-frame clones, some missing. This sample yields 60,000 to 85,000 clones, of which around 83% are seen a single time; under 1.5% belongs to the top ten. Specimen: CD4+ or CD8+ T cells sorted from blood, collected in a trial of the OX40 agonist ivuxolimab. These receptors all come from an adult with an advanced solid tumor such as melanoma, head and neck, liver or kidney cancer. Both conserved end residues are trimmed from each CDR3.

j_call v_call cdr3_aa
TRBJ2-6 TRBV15 ATTEENPFSGANVLT
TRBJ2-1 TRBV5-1 ASSLGAPYNEQF
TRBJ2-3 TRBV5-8 ASSYRGRVTDTQY
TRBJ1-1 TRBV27 ATNAFKAGGTEAF
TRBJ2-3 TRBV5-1 ASRLDRPTDTQY
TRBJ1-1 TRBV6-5 ASSYRGLNTEAF
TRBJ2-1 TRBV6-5 ASSQEALAYNEQF
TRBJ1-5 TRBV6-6 ASKGMGASNQPQH
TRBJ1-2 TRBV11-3 ASSLRRPHQGYT
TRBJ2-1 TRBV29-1 SVVVTGGYNEQF
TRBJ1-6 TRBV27 ASSLTRVNSPLH
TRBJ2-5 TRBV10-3 AARTEGQETQY
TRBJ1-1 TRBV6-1 ASFNTEAF
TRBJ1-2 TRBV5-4 ASSLVDQGYGYT
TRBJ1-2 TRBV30 AWSVGRPGDFYGYT
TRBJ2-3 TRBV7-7 ASSSGTGRATDTQY
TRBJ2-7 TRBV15 ATSRQGYEQY
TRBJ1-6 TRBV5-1 ASSLTRGPDNSPLH
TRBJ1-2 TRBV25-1 ASSEVADYGYT
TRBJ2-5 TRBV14 ASSQDAAGRGETQY
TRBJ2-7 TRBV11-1 ASSQPGGLQAYEQY
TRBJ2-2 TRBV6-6 ASSYVWNTGELF
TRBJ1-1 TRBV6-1 ASQRTGEAF
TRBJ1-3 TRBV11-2 ASSPLGSLNTIY
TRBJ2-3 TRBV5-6 ASSLVRGTDTQY